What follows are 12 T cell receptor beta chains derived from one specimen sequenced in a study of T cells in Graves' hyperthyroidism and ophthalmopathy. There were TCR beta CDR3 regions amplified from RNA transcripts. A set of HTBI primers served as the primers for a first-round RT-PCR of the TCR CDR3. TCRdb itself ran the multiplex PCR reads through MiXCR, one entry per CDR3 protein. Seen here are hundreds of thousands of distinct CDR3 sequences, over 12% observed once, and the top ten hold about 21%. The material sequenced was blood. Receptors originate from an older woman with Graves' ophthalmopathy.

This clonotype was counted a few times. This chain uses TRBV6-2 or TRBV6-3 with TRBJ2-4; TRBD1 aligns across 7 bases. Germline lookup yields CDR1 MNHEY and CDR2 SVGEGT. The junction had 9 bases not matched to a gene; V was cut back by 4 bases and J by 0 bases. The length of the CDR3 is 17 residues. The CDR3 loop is CASSFDTGAGAKNIQYF. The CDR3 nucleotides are TGTGCCAGCAGTTTTGACACAGGGGCGGGAGCCAAAAACATTCAGTACTTC.

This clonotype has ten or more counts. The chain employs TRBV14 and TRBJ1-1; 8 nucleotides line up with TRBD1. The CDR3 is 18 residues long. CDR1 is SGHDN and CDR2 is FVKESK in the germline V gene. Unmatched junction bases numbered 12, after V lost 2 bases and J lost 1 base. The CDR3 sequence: CASSQRTLGTGPNTEAFF. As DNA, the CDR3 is TGTGCCAGCAGCCAACGGACCTTGGGGACAGGACCGAACACTGAAGCTTTCTTT.

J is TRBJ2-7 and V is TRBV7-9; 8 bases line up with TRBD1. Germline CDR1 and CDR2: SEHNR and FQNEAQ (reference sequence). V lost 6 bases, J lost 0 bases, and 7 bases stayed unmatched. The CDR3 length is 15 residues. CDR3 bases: TGTGCCAGCAGTTTAAGACAGGGGAGCTCCTACGAGCAGTACTTC. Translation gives CASSLRQGSSYEQYF.

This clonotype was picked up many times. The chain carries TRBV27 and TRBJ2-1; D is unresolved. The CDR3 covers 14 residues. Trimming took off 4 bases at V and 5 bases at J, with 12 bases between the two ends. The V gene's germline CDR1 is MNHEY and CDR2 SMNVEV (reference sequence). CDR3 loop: CASSSMLHDNEQFF. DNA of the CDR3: TGTGCCAGCAGTTCGATGCTCCACGACAATGAGCAGTTCTTC.

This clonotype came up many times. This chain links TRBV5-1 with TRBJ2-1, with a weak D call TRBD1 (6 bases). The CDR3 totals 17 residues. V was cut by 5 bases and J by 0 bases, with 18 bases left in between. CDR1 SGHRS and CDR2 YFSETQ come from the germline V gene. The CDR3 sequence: CASRSRRTELSYNEQFF. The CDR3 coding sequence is TGCGCCAGCAGATCCCGCCGGACAGAGCTCTCCTACAATGAGCAGTTCTTC. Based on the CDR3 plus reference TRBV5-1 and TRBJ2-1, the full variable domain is KAGVTQTPRYLIKTRGQQVTLSCSPISGHRSVSWYQQTPGQGLQFLFEYFSETQRNKGNFPGRFSGRQFSNSRSEMNVSTLELGDSALYLCASRSRRTELSYNEQFFGPGTRLTVL.

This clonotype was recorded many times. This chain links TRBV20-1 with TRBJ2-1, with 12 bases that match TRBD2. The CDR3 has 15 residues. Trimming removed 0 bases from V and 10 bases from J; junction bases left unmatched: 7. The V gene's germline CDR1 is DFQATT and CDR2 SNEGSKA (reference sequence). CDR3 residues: CSARETSGRKVEQFF. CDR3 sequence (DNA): TGCAGTGCTAGAGAAACTAGCGGGAGGAAGGTGGAGCAGTTCTTC.

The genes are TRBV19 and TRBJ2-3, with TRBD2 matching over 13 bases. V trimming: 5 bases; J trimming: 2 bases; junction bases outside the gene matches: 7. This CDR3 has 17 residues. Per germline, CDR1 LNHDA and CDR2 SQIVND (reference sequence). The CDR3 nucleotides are TGTGCCAGTAGTTCCTGGACTAGCGGGAGTGTCACAGATACGCAGTATTTT. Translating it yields CASSSWTSGSVTDTQYF.

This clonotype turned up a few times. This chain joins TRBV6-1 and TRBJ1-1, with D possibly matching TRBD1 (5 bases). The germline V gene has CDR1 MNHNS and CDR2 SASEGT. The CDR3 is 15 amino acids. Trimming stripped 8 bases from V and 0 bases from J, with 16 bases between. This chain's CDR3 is CASQTSAGMNTEAFF. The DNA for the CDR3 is TGTGCCAGCCAAACTTCGGCAGGGATGAACACTGAAGCTTTCTTT.

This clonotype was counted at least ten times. The CDR3 DNA reads TGTGCCAGCAGCACCCGGGGGGGAGTGGATTCACCCCTCCACTTT. This codes for CASSTRGGVDSPLHF. The rearrangement uses TRBV5-8 and TRBJ1-6; D might be TRBD1 (5 bases). CDR1 SGHTS and CDR2 YDEGEE come from the germline V gene. This CDR3 has 15 residues. V lost 4 bases, J lost 8 bases, and 16 bases lay in between.

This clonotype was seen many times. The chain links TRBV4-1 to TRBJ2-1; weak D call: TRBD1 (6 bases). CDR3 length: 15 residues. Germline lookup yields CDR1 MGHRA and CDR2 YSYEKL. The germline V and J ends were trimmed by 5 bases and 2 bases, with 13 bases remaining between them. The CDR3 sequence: CASSSQGKTYNEQFF. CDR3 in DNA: TGCGCCAGCAGCTCGCAGGGGAAGACCTACAATGAGCAGTTCTTC.

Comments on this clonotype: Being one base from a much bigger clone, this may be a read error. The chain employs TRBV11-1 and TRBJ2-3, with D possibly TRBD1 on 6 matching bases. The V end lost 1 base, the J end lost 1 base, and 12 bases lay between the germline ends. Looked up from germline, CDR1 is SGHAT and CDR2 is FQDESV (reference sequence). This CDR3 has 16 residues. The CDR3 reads CASSLGGTFRTDTQYF. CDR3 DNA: TGTGCCAGCAGCTTAGGAGGGACATTCCGCACAGATACGCAGTATTTT. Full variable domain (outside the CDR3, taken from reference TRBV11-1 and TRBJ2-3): EAEVAQSPRYKITEKSQAVAFWCDPISGHATLYWYRQILGQGPELLVQFQDESVVDDSQLPKDRFSAERLKGVDSTLKIQPAELGDSAMYLCASSLGGTFRTDTQYFGPGTRLTVL.

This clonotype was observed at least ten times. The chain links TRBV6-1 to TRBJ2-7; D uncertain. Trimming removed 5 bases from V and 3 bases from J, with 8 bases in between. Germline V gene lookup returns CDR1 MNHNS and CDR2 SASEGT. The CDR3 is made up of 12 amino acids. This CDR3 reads CASSKRFYEQYF. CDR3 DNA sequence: TGTGCCAGCAGTAAGAGGTTCTACGAGCAGTACTTC.